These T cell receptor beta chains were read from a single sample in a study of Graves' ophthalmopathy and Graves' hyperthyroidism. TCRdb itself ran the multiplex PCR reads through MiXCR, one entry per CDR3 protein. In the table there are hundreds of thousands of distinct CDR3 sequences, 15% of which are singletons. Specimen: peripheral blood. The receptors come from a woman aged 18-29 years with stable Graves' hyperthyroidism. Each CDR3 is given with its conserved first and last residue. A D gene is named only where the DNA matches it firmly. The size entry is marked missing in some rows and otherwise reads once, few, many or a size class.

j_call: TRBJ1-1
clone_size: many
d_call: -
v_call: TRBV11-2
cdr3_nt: TGTGCCAGCAGCTTATCTCATGTGGCAGGCGGCACTGGTCAAGAAGCTTTCTTT
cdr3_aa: CASSLSHVAGGTGQEAFF

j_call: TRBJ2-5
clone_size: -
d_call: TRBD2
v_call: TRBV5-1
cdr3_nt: TGCGCCAGCAGCGGGACTAGCGGGGGGCCGCAAGAGACCCAGTACTTC
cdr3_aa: CASSGTSGGPQETQYF

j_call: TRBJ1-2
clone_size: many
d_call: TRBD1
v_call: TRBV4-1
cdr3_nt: TGCGCCAGCAGCCCAGGGGGCTTACGGTTCTATGGCTACACCTTC
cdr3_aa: CASSPGGLRFYGYTF

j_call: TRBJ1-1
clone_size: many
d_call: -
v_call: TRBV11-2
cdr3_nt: TGTGCCAGCAGCCGACAGTTCACTGAAGCTTTCTTT
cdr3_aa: CASSRQFTEAFF

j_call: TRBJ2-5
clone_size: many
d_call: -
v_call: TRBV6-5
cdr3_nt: TGTGCCAGCAGTTACCCCGACGTGGAGACCCAGTACTTC
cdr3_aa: CASSYPDVETQYF

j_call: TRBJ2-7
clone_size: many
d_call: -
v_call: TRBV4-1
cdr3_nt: TGCGCCAGCAGCCAACCCGGGGGTCGAGGCGAGCAGTACTTC
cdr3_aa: CASSQPGGRGEQYF

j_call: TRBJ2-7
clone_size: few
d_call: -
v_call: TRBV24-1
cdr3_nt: TGTGCCACCAGTGACGCGGCGGCATCAGGCTACGAGCAGTACTTC
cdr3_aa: CATSDAAASGYEQYF

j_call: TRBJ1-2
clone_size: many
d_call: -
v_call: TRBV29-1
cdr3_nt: TGCAGCGTTATTGACCGTACTAACTATGGCTACACCTTC
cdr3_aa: CSVIDRTNYGYTF

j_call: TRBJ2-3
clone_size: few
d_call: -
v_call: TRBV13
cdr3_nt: TGTGCCAGCAGCCTACGATACACAGATACGCAGTATTTT
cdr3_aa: CASSLRYTDTQYF

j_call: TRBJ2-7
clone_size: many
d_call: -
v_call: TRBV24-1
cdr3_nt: TGTGCCACCAGTGATTTGGCAGGGTGTTACGAGCAGTACTTC
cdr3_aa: CATSDLAGCYEQYF

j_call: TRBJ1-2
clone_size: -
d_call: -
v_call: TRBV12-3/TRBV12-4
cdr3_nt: TGTGCCAGCAGTCCCTCGGAGGACTATGGCTACACCTTC
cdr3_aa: CASSPSEDYGYTF

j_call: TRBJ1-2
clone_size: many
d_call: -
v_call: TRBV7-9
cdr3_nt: TGTGCCATCTCGGCCTTTCAGGGAAACTATGGCTACACCTTC
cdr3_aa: CAISAFQGNYGYTF

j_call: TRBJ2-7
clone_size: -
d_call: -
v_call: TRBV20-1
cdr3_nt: TGCAGTGCTCCGTCGAGCATCTTTTACGAGCAGTACTTC
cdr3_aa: CSAPSSIFYEQYF

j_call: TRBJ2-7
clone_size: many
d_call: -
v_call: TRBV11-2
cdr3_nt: TGTGCCAGCAGCTTACCCCGGGACGTGATCTACGAGCAGTACTTC
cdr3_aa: CASSLPRDVIYEQYF

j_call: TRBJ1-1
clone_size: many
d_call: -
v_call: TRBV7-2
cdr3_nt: TGTGCCAGCAGCTTGGGAGAGCGAGGCACTGAAGCTTTCTTT
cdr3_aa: CASSLGERGTEAFF

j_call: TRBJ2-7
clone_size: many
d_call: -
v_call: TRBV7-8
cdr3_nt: TGTGCCAGCTGCCCGTCGCGAAGCAACGAGCAGTACTTC
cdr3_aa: CASCPSRSNEQYF

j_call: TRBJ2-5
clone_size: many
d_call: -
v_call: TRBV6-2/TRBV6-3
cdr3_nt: TGTGCCATAGCTACAGGGTACCAAGAGACCCAGTACTTC
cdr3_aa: CAIATGYQETQYF

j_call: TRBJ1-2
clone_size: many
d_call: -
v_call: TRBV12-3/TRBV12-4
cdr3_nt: TGTGCCAGCAGCCCTAGCCGCTTTGGAGCTGGCTACACCTTC
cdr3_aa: CASSPSRFGAGYTF

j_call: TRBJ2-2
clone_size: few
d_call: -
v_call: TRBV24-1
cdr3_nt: TGTGCCACCAGTCCCGCAGGGAACACCGGGGAGCTGTTTTTT
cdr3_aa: CATSPAGNTGELFF

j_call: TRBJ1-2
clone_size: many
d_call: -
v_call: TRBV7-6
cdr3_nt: TGTGCCAGCAGCTTAGGGACCACCGGCCGAGTGAACTATGGCTACACCTTC
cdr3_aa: CASSLGTTGRVNYGYTF

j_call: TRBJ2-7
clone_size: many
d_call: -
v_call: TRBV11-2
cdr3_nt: TGTGCCAGCAGCCCTAGAGATTGGTCCCCCTACGAGCAGTACTTC
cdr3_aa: CASSPRDWSPYEQYF